The subject of this entry is one T cell receptor beta chain. Its cognate antigen is unknown. The data derive from a study of CD8+CD57+ T cells in acquired aplastic anemia. In the study overall: When averaged, DNA from sorted CD4+ and CD8+ cells came to 3.2 ug.

The study, taken as a whole, reports: With respect to CD8+ Simpson's diversity, patients and controls did not differ significantly. The number of CD8+ CDR3 sequences shared by patients and controls was under 35.

Genomic DNA provided the template from which TCR beta VDJ and CDR3 profiles were obtained. TCRdb ran MiXCR on the reads and lists one entry per CDR3 protein. Altogether around 430,000 distinct CDR3 sequences are present, roughly 34% being singletons, with the ten largest covering roughly 0.8%. CD8+CD57+ cell expansion had been shown by flow cytometry in patients chosen for sequencing. No therapy had been given to the patients at the time of blood sampling. This TCR came from a human donor with aplastic anemia. The sequenced material came from sorted CD4+, CD8+, or CD8+CD57+ T cells (not recorded which) from PBMCs.

The CDR3 bases are TGCAGCGTTTTTGTGGGGGGCCAGGAGGCCCAGTACTTC. Translated: CSVFVGGQEAQYF. The chain recombines TRBV29-1 with TRBJ2-5, with D perhaps given as TRBD1 or TRBD2 (6 bases each). The ends were cut back, 5 bases at V and 9 bases at J, with 19 bases in the middle. The germline CDR1 and CDR2 sequences are SQVTM and ANQGSEA. This CDR3 spans 13 amino acids.